This is a list of T cell receptor beta chains from one sample in a study of blood T cell repertoires in COVID-19. Clones were sequenced by immunoSEQ multiplex PCR, and TCRdb holds only the in-frame ones, with some missing. Of around 250,000 clones in the sample, 86% are singletons; the top ten hold about 3%. The sequenced material came from peripheral blood. These receptors all stem from a woman in her thirties with active or convalescent COVID-19. CDR3s include the opening cysteine and the closing phenylalanine or tryptophan. The D gene is left open where the match is weak. The listing skips clone size in some rows; elsewhere it reads once, few, many or a size class.

abundance: once; j_gene: TRBJ1-5; v_gene: TRBV19; d_gene: NA; CDR3nt: TGTGCCAGTAGTATAAATTACTTTGAGGGTGGCAATCAGCCCCAGCATTTT; CDR3aa: CASSINYFEGGNQPQHF
abundance: NA; j_gene: TRBJ1-3; v_gene: TRBV21-1; d_gene: NA; CDR3nt: TGTGCCAGCCCGTGGGGGGGTAGGGAAAACACCATATATTTT; CDR3aa: CASPWGGRENTIYF
abundance: NA; j_gene: TRBJ2-6; v_gene: TRBV4-3; d_gene: NA; CDR3nt: TGCGCCAGCAGCCAAGATCCCGGGGGTGGGGCCAACGTCCTGACTTTC; CDR3aa: CASSQDPGGGANVLTF
abundance: NA; j_gene: TRBJ2-5; v_gene: TRBV30; d_gene: NA; CDR3nt: TGTGCCTGGACATTTGGGAGCTGGCGGACCCAGTACTTC; CDR3aa: CAWTFGSWRTQYF
abundance: NA; j_gene: TRBJ2-7; v_gene: TRBV6-2/TRBV6-3; d_gene: NA; CDR3nt: TGTGCCAGCAGTCCGCCCTTGAGCGAGCAGTACTTC; CDR3aa: CASSPPLSEQYF
abundance: NA; j_gene: TRBJ1-1; v_gene: TRBV4-2; d_gene: TRBD1; CDR3nt: TGTGCCAGCAGCGATAAGGTCTGGCAGGGGGACACTGAAGCTTTCTTT; CDR3aa: CASSDKVWQGDTEAFF
abundance: NA; j_gene: TRBJ2-7; v_gene: TRBV7-2; d_gene: TRBD2; CDR3nt: TGTGCCAGCAGCCCTAGCGGGGGGTGGCACGAGCAGTACTTC; CDR3aa: CASSPSGGWHEQYF
abundance: NA; j_gene: TRBJ1-4; v_gene: TRBV6-5; d_gene: NA; CDR3nt: TGTGCCAGCAGCAAAGGGAGCGAAAAACTGTTTTTT; CDR3aa: CASSKGSEKLFF
abundance: NA; j_gene: TRBJ2-7; v_gene: TRBV7-3; d_gene: TRBD1; CDR3nt: TGTGCCAGCAGTAAGGGGGCGTTAAACTACGAGCAGTACTTC; CDR3aa: CASSKGALNYEQYF
abundance: NA; j_gene: TRBJ2-2; v_gene: TRBV6-6; d_gene: NA; CDR3nt: TGTGCCAGCAGTTCGACCGGGGAGCTGTTTTTT; CDR3aa: CASSSTGELFF
abundance: NA; j_gene: TRBJ1-1; v_gene: TRBV18; d_gene: NA; CDR3nt: TGTGCCAGCTCGGGAGTCAGGGGTGACACTGAAGCTTTCTTT; CDR3aa: CASSGVRGDTEAFF
abundance: NA; j_gene: TRBJ1-2; v_gene: TRBV6-2/TRBV6-3; d_gene: NA; CDR3nt: TGTGCCAGCAGTTACGCAGGTCCCTATGGCTACACCTTC; CDR3aa: CASSYAGPYGYTF
abundance: NA; j_gene: TRBJ2-7; v_gene: TRBV7-9; d_gene: TRBD1; CDR3nt: TGTGCCAGCAGCTTTGGGGACAGGGGGTACGAGCAGTACTTC; CDR3aa: CASSFGDRGYEQYF
abundance: NA; j_gene: TRBJ1-2; v_gene: TRBV7-3; d_gene: TRBD1; CDR3nt: TGTGCCAGCAGCCCACGACAGGGGCATGGCTACACCTTC; CDR3aa: CASSPRQGHGYTF
abundance: NA; j_gene: TRBJ1-3; v_gene: TRBV5-1; d_gene: TRBD1; CDR3nt: TGCGCCAGCAGCTTGGGACAGGGCTCTGCTGGAAACACCATATATTTT; CDR3aa: CASSLGQGSAGNTIYF
abundance: NA; j_gene: TRBJ2-3; v_gene: TRBV29-1; d_gene: NA; CDR3nt: TGCAGCATGGAGGAGGGGACAGATACGCAGTATTTT; CDR3aa: CSMEEGTDTQYF
abundance: NA; j_gene: TRBJ1-6; v_gene: TRBV9; d_gene: NA; CDR3nt: TGTGCCAGCAGCCTTAGCTATAATTCACCCCTCCACTTT; CDR3aa: CASSLSYNSPLHF
abundance: NA; j_gene: TRBJ2-5; v_gene: TRBV19; d_gene: TRBD2; CDR3nt: TGTGCCAGTAGTAGCGGACTAGCGCCACAAGAGACCCAGTACTTC; CDR3aa: CASSSGLAPQETQYF
abundance: NA; j_gene: TRBJ1-5; v_gene: TRBV3-1/TRBV3-2; d_gene: TRBD1; CDR3nt: TGTGCCAGCAGCCAAGATCCAGGGGGCTGGCAGCCCCAGCATTTT; CDR3aa: CASSQDPGGWQPQHF
abundance: NA; j_gene: TRBJ1-2; v_gene: TRBV4-1; d_gene: TRBD1; CDR3nt: TGCGCCAGCAGCCTCCCGGGACAGGCCATCTATGGCTACACCTTC; CDR3aa: CASSLPGQAIYGYTF
abundance: NA; j_gene: TRBJ2-2; v_gene: TRBV6-2/TRBV6-3; d_gene: NA; CDR3nt: TGTGCCAGCAGTTACCAGGGTCCCGGGGAGCTGTTTTTT; CDR3aa: CASSYQGPGELFF
abundance: NA; j_gene: TRBJ2-2; v_gene: TRBV5-1; d_gene: NA; CDR3nt: TGCGCCAGCAGCTTTAGCGGCCGAGGCACCGGGGAGCTGTTTTTT; CDR3aa: CASSFSGRGTGELFF
abundance: NA; j_gene: TRBJ1-2; v_gene: TRBV28; d_gene: NA; CDR3nt: TGTGCCACCCCGGTGGGGGGGGGCCTTTATGGCTACACCTTC; CDR3aa: CATPVGGGLYGYTF
abundance: few; j_gene: TRBJ1-3; v_gene: TRBV12-3/TRBV12-4; d_gene: TRBD1; CDR3nt: TGTGCCAGCAACCGACAGGGGGAGGACACCATATATTTT; CDR3aa: CASNRQGEDTIYF
abundance: NA; j_gene: TRBJ1-2; v_gene: TRBV6-2/TRBV6-3; d_gene: NA; CDR3nt: TGTGCCAGCAGTTACTTAAGGGGATATGGCTACACCTTC; CDR3aa: CASSYLRGYGYTF
abundance: NA; j_gene: TRBJ1-4; v_gene: TRBV18; d_gene: TRBD1; CDR3nt: TGTGCCAGCTCACCATCTTTTAGGACAGGGGGTGAAAAACTGTTTTTT; CDR3aa: CASSPSFRTGGEKLFF
abundance: NA; j_gene: TRBJ1-1; v_gene: TRBV11-1; d_gene: NA; CDR3nt: TGTGCCAGCAGCTTAGATCAGGGGACCATGAACACTGAAGCTTTCTTT; CDR3aa: CASSLDQGTMNTEAFF
abundance: NA; j_gene: TRBJ1-1; v_gene: TRBV27; d_gene: NA; CDR3nt: TGTGCCAGCAGTTCGCAGACAGGTACCACTGAAGCTTTCTTT; CDR3aa: CASSSQTGTTEAFF
abundance: NA; j_gene: TRBJ2-1; v_gene: TRBV7-9; d_gene: NA; CDR3nt: TGTGCCAGCACCCACGGGCTAGCATTCGGTGAGCAGTTCTTC; CDR3aa: CASTHGLAFGEQFF
abundance: NA; j_gene: TRBJ2-2; v_gene: TRBV28; d_gene: TRBD2; CDR3nt: TGTGCCAGCAGACTGAGCGGGGGGGCAACCGGGGAGCTGTTTTTT; CDR3aa: CASRLSGGATGELFF
abundance: NA; j_gene: TRBJ1-1; v_gene: TRBV5-1; d_gene: NA; CDR3nt: TGCGCCAGCAGCTCGGGCGGGAATTCGAACACTGAAGCTTTCTTT; CDR3aa: CASSSGGNSNTEAFF
abundance: once; j_gene: TRBJ1-2; v_gene: TRBV9; d_gene: TRBD1; CDR3nt: TGTGCCAGCAGCGTAGGGGGACAGGCCTTTAACTATGGCTACACCTTC; CDR3aa: CASSVGGQAFNYGYTF
abundance: NA; j_gene: TRBJ1-1; v_gene: TRBV5-8; d_gene: NA; CDR3nt: TGTGCCAGCAGTGATGTGGGGTGGGAGGCTTTCTTT; CDR3aa: CASSDVGWEAFF
abundance: NA; j_gene: TRBJ1-1; v_gene: TRBV18; d_gene: TRBD1; CDR3nt: TGTGCCAGCTCATCGAAACAGGGGACTGAAGCTTTCTTT; CDR3aa: CASSSKQGTEAFF
abundance: NA; j_gene: TRBJ2-1; v_gene: TRBV7-2; d_gene: NA; CDR3nt: TGTGCCAGCAGCCAGGACAATTTCTCCTACAATGAGCAGTTCTTC; CDR3aa: CASSQDNFSYNEQFF
abundance: NA; j_gene: TRBJ2-3; v_gene: TRBV5-4; d_gene: NA; CDR3nt: TGTGCCAGCAGCTTAGCCGGAGGTGGCACAGATACGCAGTATTTT; CDR3aa: CASSLAGGGTDTQYF
abundance: NA; j_gene: TRBJ1-6; v_gene: TRBV4-2; d_gene: NA; CDR3nt: TGTGCCAGCAGCCAAGGTCTGAGCTCACCCCTCCACTTT; CDR3aa: CASSQGLSSPLHF
abundance: NA; j_gene: TRBJ1-3; v_gene: TRBV7-2; d_gene: NA; CDR3nt: TGTGCCAGCAGCTCAACAGGGATTGGAAACACCATATATTTT; CDR3aa: CASSSTGIGNTIYF
abundance: NA; j_gene: TRBJ2-2; v_gene: TRBV18; d_gene: NA; CDR3nt: TGTGCCAGCTCACCGATTAATTCGGGCACCGGGGAGCTGTTTTTT; CDR3aa: CASSPINSGTGELFF
abundance: NA; j_gene: TRBJ2-3; v_gene: TRBV27; d_gene: NA; CDR3nt: TGTGCCAGCAGGGACACAGGGTGGGATGACGGGGACCCAGATACGCAGTATTTT; CDR3aa: CASRDTGWDDGDPDTQYF
abundance: NA; j_gene: TRBJ1-3; v_gene: TRBV7-9; d_gene: NA; CDR3nt: TGTGCCAGCAGCTTATCCCCCTTTTTCGGAAACACCATATATTTT; CDR3aa: CASSLSPFFGNTIYF
abundance: NA; j_gene: TRBJ1-3; v_gene: TRBV6-8; d_gene: NA; CDR3nt: TGTGCCAGCAGTTGCTACAGGGAAGGACTTACCGGAAACACCATATATTTT; CDR3aa: CASSCYREGLTGNTIYF
abundance: NA; j_gene: TRBJ2-3; v_gene: TRBV9; d_gene: TRBD1; CDR3nt: TGTGCCAGCAGCCTCGGACAGGGGGCCACAGATACGCAGTATTTT; CDR3aa: CASSLGQGATDTQYF
abundance: NA; j_gene: TRBJ2-7; v_gene: TRBV19; d_gene: TRBD1; CDR3nt: TGTGCCAGTAGTATAGCCATGGACAGGGTGGGCGAGCAGTACTTC; CDR3aa: CASSIAMDRVGEQYF
abundance: NA; j_gene: TRBJ2-3; v_gene: TRBV4-3; d_gene: TRBD2; CDR3nt: TGCGCCAGCAGCCAAGATAGCGGGGGGGCCCGCGATACGCAGTATTTT; CDR3aa: CASSQDSGGARDTQYF
abundance: NA; j_gene: TRBJ1-6; v_gene: TRBV7-2; d_gene: NA; CDR3nt: TGTGCCAGCAGCTTAGAACGACAGGCTAATTCACCCCTCCACTTT; CDR3aa: CASSLERQANSPLHF
abundance: NA; j_gene: TRBJ1-2; v_gene: TRBV7-2; d_gene: TRBD1; CDR3nt: TGTGCCAGCAGCTTAGCCCTGCAGGGGGCCTTTCATGGCTACACCTTC; CDR3aa: CASSLALQGAFHGYTF
abundance: NA; j_gene: TRBJ1-4; v_gene: TRBV5-1; d_gene: NA; CDR3nt: TGCGCCAGCAGCCCCCGGGACACATCTAATGAAAAACTGTTTTTT; CDR3aa: CASSPRDTSNEKLFF
abundance: NA; j_gene: TRBJ2-1; v_gene: TRBV4-3; d_gene: NA; CDR3nt: TGCGCCAGCAGCCAAGATACAGCAGGGGCCTACAATGAGCAGTTCTTC; CDR3aa: CASSQDTAGAYNEQFF
abundance: NA; j_gene: TRBJ2-1; v_gene: TRBV7-8; d_gene: TRBD2; CDR3nt: TGTGCCAGCAGCGAAGAACTAGCGGGGGGGCGGAATGAGCAGTTCTTC; CDR3aa: CASSEELAGGRNEQFF
abundance: NA; j_gene: TRBJ1-4; v_gene: TRBV7-2; d_gene: TRBD1; CDR3nt: TGTGCCAGCAGCTCCTGGACAGGGAGGGTGGCTGAAAAACTGTTTTTT; CDR3aa: CASSSWTGRVAEKLFF
abundance: NA; j_gene: TRBJ1-3; v_gene: TRBV5-1; d_gene: TRBD1; CDR3nt: TGCGCCAGCAGCGGGGGACAGCCGGGCTCTGGAAACACCATATATTTT; CDR3aa: CASSGGQPGSGNTIYF
abundance: NA; j_gene: TRBJ2-2; v_gene: TRBV10-3; d_gene: NA; CDR3nt: TGTGCCATCAGTGAGTCGACAGGCACCGGGGAGCTGTTTTTT; CDR3aa: CAISESTGTGELFF
abundance: NA; j_gene: TRBJ1-5; v_gene: TRBV7-6; d_gene: NA; CDR3nt: TGTGCCAGCAGCTCCTCGCAGGATCAGCCCCAGCATTTT; CDR3aa: CASSSSQDQPQHF
abundance: NA; j_gene: TRBJ2-7; v_gene: TRBV5-1; d_gene: NA; CDR3nt: TGCGCCAGCAGCTTGAACAGGCAATACGAGCAGTACTTC; CDR3aa: CASSLNRQYEQYF
abundance: NA; j_gene: TRBJ2-1; v_gene: TRBV5-1; d_gene: NA; CDR3nt: TGCGCCAGCAGCTTAGGAGGGGCCGGGGGTGAGCAGTTCTTC; CDR3aa: CASSLGGAGGEQFF
abundance: NA; j_gene: TRBJ1-2; v_gene: TRBV5-6; d_gene: TRBD1; CDR3nt: TGTGCCAGCAGCGAGGACAGGGGGTCCTATGGCTACACCTTC; CDR3aa: CASSEDRGSYGYTF
abundance: NA; j_gene: TRBJ2-3; v_gene: TRBV7-2; d_gene: TRBD2; CDR3nt: TGTGCCAGCAGCCCGACTAGCCCTCAGACAGATACGCAGTATTTT; CDR3aa: CASSPTSPQTDTQYF